Below are 3 T cell receptor beta chains sequenced from a single sample in a study of identical twins. TCRdb passed the 5' RACE reads through MiXCR, listing each CDR3 protein once. Among around 690,000 distinct CDR3 sequences listed, 21% were seen once. These data were also filed under a second study, of T cells expressing NK-cell markers.

Sequenced sample: PBMCs. The receptor source for this set is a woman under 30 in good health.

This clonotype came up a few times. The chain has TRBV10-3 and TRBJ2-3; TRBD2 agrees at 9 bases. CDR1 is ENHRY, CDR2 SYGVKD, per germline. V shed 4 bases and J 5 bases; nucleotides not matched to a gene: 7. This CDR3 is built from 15 residues. DNA of the CDR3: TGTGCCATCAGTGCAAAGCGGGGGGCGGGAGATACGCAGTATTTT. Translating gives CAISAKRGAGDTQYF.

J is TRBJ1-6 and V is TRBV15, with D possibly TRBD1 on 5 matching bases. The CDR3 consists of 18 residues. In germline, CDR1 is LNHNV, CDR2 YYDKDF (reference sequence). V was shortened by 0 bases and J by 8 bases, with 20 bases between the two germline ends. The DNA for the CDR3 is TGTGCCACCAGCAGAGACTCTCGCGGGGGGACGAAATATTCACCCCTCCACTTT. Amino acid sequence: CATSRDSRGGTKYSPLHF. Looking up the rest from reference TRBV15 and TRBJ1-6 gives the full variable domain: DAMVIQNPRYQVTQFGKPVTLSCSQTLNHNVMYWYQQKSSQAPKLLFHYYDKDFNNEADTPDNFQSRRPNTSFCFLDIRSPGLGDTAMYLCATSRDSRGGTKYSPLHFGNGTRLTVT.

The sample holds a few counts of this clonotype. The chain couples TRBV5-1 to TRBJ2-6; D perhaps matches TRBD1 (6 bases). The ends were cut back, 7 bases at V and 2 bases at J, with 10 bases in the middle. Looked up from germline, CDR1 is SGHRS and CDR2 is YFSETQ. The CDR3 is made up of 14 amino acids. The CDR3 here is CASRPGAGANVLTF. CDR3 coding DNA: TGCGCCAGCCGCCCAGGGGCTGGGGCCAACGTCCTGACTTTC.